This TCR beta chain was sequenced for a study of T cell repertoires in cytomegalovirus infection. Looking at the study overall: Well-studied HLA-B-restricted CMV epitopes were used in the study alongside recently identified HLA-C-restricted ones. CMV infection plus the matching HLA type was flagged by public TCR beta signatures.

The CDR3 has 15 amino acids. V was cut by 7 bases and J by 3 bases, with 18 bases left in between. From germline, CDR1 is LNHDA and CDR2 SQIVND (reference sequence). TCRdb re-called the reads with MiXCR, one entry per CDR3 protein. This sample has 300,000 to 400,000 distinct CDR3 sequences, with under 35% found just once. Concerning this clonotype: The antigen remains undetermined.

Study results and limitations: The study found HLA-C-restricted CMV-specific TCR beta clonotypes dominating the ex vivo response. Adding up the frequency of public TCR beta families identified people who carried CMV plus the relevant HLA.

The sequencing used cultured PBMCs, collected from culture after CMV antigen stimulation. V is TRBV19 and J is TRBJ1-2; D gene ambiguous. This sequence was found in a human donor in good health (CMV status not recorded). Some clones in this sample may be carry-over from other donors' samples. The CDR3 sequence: CASTRRAGADYGYTF. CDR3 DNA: TGTGCCAGTACCCGAAGAGCCGGCGCGGACTATGGCTACACCTTC.